The 17 T cell receptor beta chains presented below share a single source sample, sequenced in a study of T cell therapy after organ transplantation. As for time point: 20-29 weeks after completion of therapy. Some clones are missing from TCRdb's copy, which holds only in-frame ones; the method was immunoSEQ multiplex PCR. The data contain approximately 1,500 clones, 55% to 75% of them singletons. Their cognate antigens are unknown. Specimen: CD8+ T cells from blood, collected after autologous CMV-specific T cell therapy. All receptors derive from a human patient who had received a solid organ transplant and had CMV disease. The graft donor may have given rise to some T cells.

The chain joins TRBV19 to TRBJ2-3; D is perhaps TRBD2 (5 bases). The CDR3 is 17 amino acids. Germline CDR1 is LNHDA and CDR2 is SQIVND (reference sequence). The ends were cut back, 4 bases at V and 5 bases at J, with 22 bases in the middle. The CDR3 protein is CASSTARGSIYGDTQYF. The CDR3 DNA is TGTGCCAGTAGTACCGCCCGAGGGTCTATATACGGAGATACGCAGTATTTT. Full variable domain (rest looked up from reference TRBV19 and TRBJ2-3): DGGITQSPKYLFRKEGQNVTLSCEQNLNHDAMYWYRQDPGQGLRLIYYSQIVNDFQKGDIAEGYSVSREKKESFPLTVTSAQKNPTAFYLCASSTARGSIYGDTQYFGPGTRLTVL.

The chain is built from TRBV5-4 and TRBJ2-5, with 9 bases fitting TRBD2. In germline, CDR1 is SGHNT, CDR2 YYREEE (reference sequence). The CDR3 is 16 amino acids. After removal of 4 bases from V and 0 bases from J, the junction contained 7 bases not matched to a gene. DNA of the CDR3: TGTGCCAGCAGCCGCTGGACTAGCGCCAACCAAGAGACCCAGTACTTC. Protein sequence: CASSRWTSANQETQYF. The full variable domain, completed using reference TRBV5-4 and TRBJ2-5, is ETGVTQSPTHLIKTRGQQVTLRCSSQSGHNTVSWYQQALGQGPQFIFQYYREEENGRGNFPPRFSGLQFPNYSSELNVNALELDDSALYLCASSRWTSANQETQYFGPGTRLLVL.

CDR3 region: CASSLDAAGLGLGRNTIYF. CDR3 nucleotides: TGTGCCAGCAGCTTAGACGCGGCGGGTCTGGGTCTCGGACGAAACACCATATATTTT. The chain uses TRBV7-8 and TRBJ1-3, with D uncertain. V lost 1 base, J lost 5 bases, and 24 bases lay in between. Germline CDR1 is SGHVS and CDR2 is FQNEAQ. The CDR3 totals 19 residues.

V usage is TRBV9 and J usage is TRBJ2-3, with D unclear. This CDR3 is built from 13 residues. Germline CDR1 and CDR2: SGDLS and YYNGEE. V was clipped by 7 bases and J by 4 bases, with 13 bases between them. This CDR3 is CASSRSRSDTQYF. CDR3 coding DNA: TGTGCCAGCTCCAGATCCCGGTCAGATACGCAGTATTTT.

The chain uses TRBV9 and TRBJ2-2; D uncertain. The V end lost 0 bases, the J end lost 2 bases, and 11 bases lay between the germline ends. Germline V gene data show CDR1 as SGDLS and CDR2 as YYNGEE. The length of the CDR3 is 16 residues. The CDR3 region is CASSVENRENTGELFF. CDR3 DNA: TGTGCCAGCAGCGTAGAGAATAGGGAAAACACCGGGGAGCTGTTTTTT.

The genes are TRBV27 and TRBJ2-7; no clear D gene. Germline V CDR1 and CDR2: MNHEY, SMNVEV (reference sequence). The germline V and J ends were trimmed by 5 bases and 0 bases, with 11 bases remaining between them. This CDR3 is 14 amino acids long. The CDR3 loop is CASSLGLSSYEQYF. CDR3 bases: TGTGCCAGCAGTCTGGGCCTTAGCTCCTACGAGCAGTACTTC.

The V call is TRBV7-2, the J call TRBJ2-7; perhaps TRBD2 as D (6 bases). Germline V CDR1 and CDR2: SGHTA, FQGNSA. The CDR3 length is 15 residues. The V gene lost 6 bases and the J gene lost 0 bases, with 15 bases spanning the gap. Here the CDR3 reads CASRLPGDSSYEQYF. The CDR3 DNA follows: TGTGCCAGCAGACTTCCGGGAGACAGCTCCTACGAGCAGTACTTC.

CDR3: CASSFRGEQPQHF. The CDR3 region has the DNA TGTGCCAGCAGTTTTAGGGGTGAGCAGCCCCAGCATTTT. The V gene is TRBV28, the J gene TRBJ1-5; D possibly corresponds to TRBD1 (5 bases). The CDR3 is made up of 13 amino acids. V lost 3 bases, J lost 7 bases, and 10 bases lay in between. The germline V gene has CDR1 MDHEN and CDR2 SYDVKM.

This chain uses TRBV7-2 with TRBJ2-7, with 8 nucleotides matching TRBD1. The CDR3 extends over 15 amino acids. V was clipped by 6 bases and J by 6 bases; unmatched bases: 13. Germline-derived CDR1 and CDR2 are SGHTA and FQGNSA. CDR3 bases: TGTGCCAGCAGAGAGTACGGACAGGGACTTGGCGAGCAGTACTTC. Residues: CASREYGQGLGEQYF.

The DNA of the CDR3 is TGTGCCTGGAGTGACGACCCCTGGGGGTTTTCACCCCTCCACTTT. Its protein product is CAWSDDPWGFSPLHF. V and J are TRBV30 and TRBJ1-6, with a possible D match to TRBD1 (5 bases). The germline gives CDR1 GTSNPN, CDR2 SVGIG (reference sequence). This CDR3 comprises 15 residues. The V and J ends lost 1 base and 9 bases respectively, with 16 bases between them.

The chain is built from TRBV6-6 and TRBJ2-7; TRBD1 aligns across 7 bases. The CDR3 sequence is 14 residues long. V trimming: 5 bases; J trimming: 5 bases; junction bases outside the gene matches: 9. The germline V gene encodes CDR1 MNHNY and CDR2 SVGAGI (reference sequence). CDR3 nucleotide sequence: TGTGCCAGCAGTGCCACCCCACAGGGGAACGAGCAGTACTTC. Translating gives CASSATPQGNEQYF.

The table lists this clone with a count of one. The genes are TRBV5-1 and TRBJ2-7; TRBD1 agrees at 7 bases. Germline CDR1 SGHRS, CDR2 YFSETQ. V shed 4 bases and J 4 bases; nucleotides not matched to a gene: 5. CDR3 size: 13 residues. The CDR3 DNA follows: TGCGCCAGCAGCCTCGGGACAGTATACGAGCAGTACTTC. This encodes CASSLGTVYEQYF. Looking up the rest from reference TRBV5-1 and TRBJ2-7 gives the full variable domain: KAGVTQTPRYLIKTRGQQVTLSCSPISGHRSVSWYQQTPGQGLQFLFEYFSETQRNKGNFPGRFSGRQFSNSRSEMNVSTLELGDSALYLCASSLGTVYEQYFGPGTRLTVT.

The chain is built from TRBV2 and TRBJ1-5, with D hard to call. This CDR3 comprises 15 residues. The ends were cut back, 4 bases at V and 4 bases at J, with 14 bases in the middle. Germline CDR1 reads SNHLY; CDR2 reads FYNNEI. The DNA for the CDR3 is TGTGCCAGCAGTGTTTCCCGGACTGCTAATCAGCCCCAGCATTTT. Protein sequence: CASSVSRTANQPQHF. The whole variable domain, remainder taken from reference TRBV2 and TRBJ1-5, is EPEVTQTPSHQVTQMGQEVILRCVPISNHLYFYWYRQILGQKVEFLVSFYNNEISEKSEIFDDQFSVERPDGSNFTLKIRSTKLEDSAMYFCASSVSRTANQPQHFGDGTRLSIL.

This chain joins TRBV11-2 and TRBJ2-7, with TRBD1 identical over 8 bases. This CDR3 spans 15 amino acids. V lost 1 base and J lost 5; bases outside the gene matches: 7. The germline gives CDR1 SGHAT, CDR2 FQNNGV. Here the CDR3 DNA reads TGTGCCAGCAGCTTAGCCGGACAGGGAGCCGACGAGCAGTACTTC. This gives the protein CASSLAGQGADEQYF.

In its sample, this clone was seen a few times. The genes are TRBV27 and TRBJ2-1, with TRBD2 identical over 10 bases. Per the germline V gene, CDR1 is MNHEY and CDR2 is SMNVEV (reference sequence). The ends lost 0 bases at V and 8 bases at J; junction bases unmatched: 7. The CDR3 loop spans 16 amino acids. CDR3 DNA: TGTGCCAGCAGTTTATCATCTAGCGGGAGTTTATATGAGCAGTTCTTC. Its translation is CASSLSSSGSLYEQFF.

Here the CDR3 reads CASSLLAETSTDTQYF. CDR3 coding DNA: TGCGCCAGCAGCTTGCTGGCGGAAACTAGCACAGATACGCAGTATTTT. This rearrangement joins TRBV5-1 to TRBJ2-3; D remains ambiguous. The CDR3 length is 16 residues. With 1 base removed from V and 0 bases from J, the gap between germline ends came to 12 bases. Per germline, CDR1 SGHRS and CDR2 YFSETQ.

The rearrangement joins TRBV5-6 to TRBJ1-1; D is unclear. Trimming removed 3 bases at V and 4 bases at J, with 13 bases between. From germline, CDR1 is SGHDT and CDR2 YYEEEE. The CDR3 runs to 14 residues. The CDR3 protein is CASSSNGVGTEAFF. The CDR3 nucleotides are TGTGCCAGCAGCTCGAACGGGGTAGGCACTGAAGCTTTCTTT.